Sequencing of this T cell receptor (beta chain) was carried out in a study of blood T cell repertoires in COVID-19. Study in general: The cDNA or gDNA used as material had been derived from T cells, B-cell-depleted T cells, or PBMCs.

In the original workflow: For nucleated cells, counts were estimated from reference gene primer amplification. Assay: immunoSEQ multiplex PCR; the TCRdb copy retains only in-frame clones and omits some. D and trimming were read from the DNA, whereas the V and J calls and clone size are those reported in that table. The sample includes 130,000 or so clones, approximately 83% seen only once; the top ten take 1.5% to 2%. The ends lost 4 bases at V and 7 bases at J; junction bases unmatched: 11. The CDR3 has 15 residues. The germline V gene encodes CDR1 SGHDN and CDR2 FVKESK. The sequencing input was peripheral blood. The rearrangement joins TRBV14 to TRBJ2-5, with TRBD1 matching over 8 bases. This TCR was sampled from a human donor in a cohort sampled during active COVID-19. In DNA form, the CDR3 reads TGTGCCAGCAGCCCGCAAAGGGCCAGGGGGCGGACCCAGTACTTC. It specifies CASSPQRARGRTQYF.